This is a list of T cell receptor beta chains from one sample in a study of T cell repertoires in cytomegalovirus infection. MiXCR, run by TCRdb on the reads, gives a single entry per CDR3 protein. Among 350,000 to 550,000 distinct CDR3 sequences listed, 31% were seen once. The sequencing sample was made of PBMCs. The receptor source for this set is a human donor in good health (CMV status not recorded). Some clones in this sample may be carry-over from other donors' samples. Each CDR3 is given with its conserved first and last residue. The D gene is left open where the match is weak. For some rows the clone size is stated as once, few or many, or as a class when expanded; others skip it.

j_call | v_call | d_call | clone_size | cdr3_aa | cdr3_nt
TRBJ2-7 | TRBV25-1 | TRBD1 | few | CASSDLRTGRSPDEQYF | TGTGCCAGCAGTGATCTCCGGACAGGGCGATCTCCTGACGAGCAGTACTTC
TRBJ1-1 | TRBV12-3/TRBV12-4 | . | . | CASSLGPAPTEAFF | TGTGCCAGCAGCCTCGGACCGGCGCCCACTGAAGCTTTCTTT
TRBJ2-5 | TRBV29-1 | . | few | CSVWGRETQYF | TGCAGCGTCTGGGGCCGGGAGACCCAGTACTTC
TRBJ1-4 | TRBV3-1 | TRBD1 | . | CASSLRGGQPLEKLFF | TGTGCCAGCAGCCTGAGGGGGGGACAGCCCCTTGAAAAACTGTTTTTT
TRBJ1-2 | TRBV15 | . | few | CATSRGLRGLARGYTF | TGTGCCACCAGCAGAGGCCTTCGGGGGCTCGCCAGGGGCTACACCTTC
TRBJ1-2 | TRBV3-1 | . | . | CASSQGSGVQGYTF | TGTGCCAGCAGCCAAGGTTCTGGGGTACAAGGCTACACCTTC
TRBJ1-5 | TRBV7-9 | . | few | CASSLDGWGGQPQHF | TGTGCCAGCAGCTTAGACGGTTGGGGAGGACAGCCCCAGCATTTT
TRBJ2-3 | TRBV11-2 | . | . | CASSYAGGSADTQYF | TGTGCCAGCAGCTACGCCGGGGGCAGCGCAGATACGCAGTATTTT
TRBJ2-1 | TRBV7-2 | . | many | CASSLALFSGGEQFF | TGTGCCAGCAGCTTAGCACTTTTTAGCGGCGGTGAGCAGTTCTTC
TRBJ2-2 | TRBV6-1 | TRBD2 | few | CASSESIAGGRTGELFF | TGTGCCAGCAGTGAATCGATAGCGGGGGGCCGGACCGGGGAGCTGTTTTTT
TRBJ1-1 | TRBV7-9 | TRBD1 | few | CASSSTGVRNLNTEAFF | TGTGCCAGCAGCTCTACAGGGGTAAGGAACCTGAACACTGAAGCTTTCTTT
TRBJ2-5 | TRBV3-1 | . | . | CASSQERVARETQYF | TGTGCCAGCAGCCAAGAACGGGTGGCCAGAGAGACCCAGTACTTC
TRBJ1-1 | TRBV6-2/TRBV6-3 | . | . | CASSYIPRRTEAFF | TGTGCCAGCAGTTACATACCCAGGAGGACTGAAGCTTTCTTT
TRBJ2-1 | TRBV19 | . | . | CASSMLAYGEQFF | TGTGCCAGTAGTATGTTAGCCTACGGTGAGCAGTTCTTC
TRBJ2-2 | TRBV11-2 | . | . | CASSYAIRGGRTGELFF | TGTGCCAGCAGCTATGCCATTAGAGGGGGTCGCACCGGGGAGCTGTTTTTT
TRBJ2-1 | TRBV9 | TRBD2 | . | CASSVMGGTSGYNEQFF | TGTGCCAGCAGCGTTATGGGGGGGACTAGCGGTTACAATGAGCAGTTCTTC
TRBJ2-5 | TRBV29-1 | TRBD1 | few | CSVGTGQGVETQYF | TGCAGCGTTGGGACTGGACAGGGTGTGGAGACCCAGTACTTC
TRBJ2-5 | TRBV6-5 | . | . | CASSYSSRGVWETQYF | TGTGCCAGCAGTTACTCATCCAGGGGCGTATGGGAGACCCAGTACTTC
TRBJ1-2 | TRBV20-1 | . | . | CSARGPTSYTF | TGCAGTGCTAGAGGACCGACTAGCTACACCTTC
TRBJ2-7 | TRBV7-9 | . | few | CASSFQGFYEQYF | TGTGCCAGCAGCTTCCAGGGTTTCTACGAGCAGTACTTC
TRBJ2-7 | TRBV11-2 | . | few | CASSRVRTESYEQYF | TGTGCCAGCAGCCGAGTGCGGACCGAGTCCTACGAGCAGTACTTC
TRBJ1-6 | TRBV4-3 | . | . | CASSQVTSYNSPLHF | TGCGCCAGCAGCCAAGTGACCAGCTATAATTCACCCCTCCACTTT
TRBJ2-7 | TRBV12-3/TRBV12-4 | . | . | CATSTQGTYEQYF | TGTGCCACCAGCACTCAGGGGACCTACGAGCAGTACTTC
TRBJ2-7 | TRBV29-1 | TRBD1 | . | CSARQGHSYEQYF | TGCAGCGCAAGACAGGGGCACTCCTACGAGCAGTACTTC
TRBJ1-3 | TRBV6-5 | TRBD1 | few | CASSNYGNRGSGNTIYF | TGTGCCAGCAGTAACTACGGGAACAGGGGGTCTGGAAACACCATATATTTT
TRBJ2-7 | TRBV4-2 | TRBD2 | . | CASSQSGKSSYEQYF | TGTGCCAGCAGCCAGAGCGGGAAGAGCTCCTACGAGCAGTACTTC
TRBJ1-2 | TRBV5-1 | . | . | CASSPVGGGYTF | TGCGCCAGCAGCCCGGTCGGGGGTGGCTACACCTTC
TRBJ2-7 | TRBV7-6 | TRBD2 | . | CASSPGGWGLRAYEQYF | TGTGCCAGCAGCCCGGGGGGGTGGGGGTTGAGGGCCTACGAGCAGTACTTC
TRBJ2-1 | TRBV7-2 | TRBD2 | many | CASRRGGGSYNEQFF | TGTGCCAGCAGACGGGGGGGGGGCTCCTACAATGAGCAGTTCTTC
TRBJ2-2 | TRBV6-2/TRBV6-3 | . | once | CASRYSTATGELFF | TGTGCCAGCAGGTACTCCACAGCCACCGGGGAGCTGTTTTTT
TRBJ2-7 | TRBV6-2/TRBV6-3 | TRBD1 | . | CASSGTVKGRGYEQYF | TGTGCCAGCAGCGGGACAGTCAAAGGTCGGGGCTACGAGCAGTACTTC
TRBJ2-3 | TRBV3-1 | . | . | CASSQGNGGPQYF | TGTGCCAGCAGCCAAGGAAACGGGGGCCCGCAGTATTTT
TRBJ2-3 | TRBV6-5 | . | . | CASSYVPSASTDTQYF | TGTGCCAGCAGTTACGTCCCCTCGGCTAGCACAGATACGCAGTATTTT
TRBJ2-1 | TRBV6-1 | TRBD1 | few | CASSERDRIPRNEQFF | TGTGCCAGCAGTGAAAGGGACAGGATACCGAGGAATGAGCAGTTCTTC
TRBJ2-7 | TRBV15 | . | . | CATSRDRGFYEQYF | TGTGCCACCAGCAGAGATCGAGGGTTCTACGAGCAGTACTTC
TRBJ2-6 | TRBV7-2 | TRBD1 | many | CASSLPIGTGSSGANVLTF | TGTGCCAGCAGCTTACCAATAGGGACAGGGAGCTCTGGGGCCAACGTCCTGACTTTC
TRBJ1-6 | TRBV4-1 | TRBD1 | . | CACSLDRAGPPLHF | TGCGCCTGCAGTTTGGACAGGGCCGGACCACCCCTCCACTTT
TRBJ2-7 | TRBV15 | TRBD1 | . | CATSRETGGTYEQYF | TGTGCCACCAGCAGAGAAACAGGGGGGACCTACGAGCAGTACTTC
TRBJ2-7 | TRBV11-2 | . | . | CASSVKVGDIYEQYF | TGTGCCAGCAGCGTAAAGGTTGGGGACATCTACGAGCAGTACTTC
TRBJ2-7 | TRBV28 | . | . | CASSFLGAAVEQYF | TGTGCCAGCAGTTTTTTGGGGGCCGCGGTCGAGCAGTACTTC
TRBJ2-2 | TRBV10-2 | TRBD2 | . | CASRVTRTSGGKNTGELFF | TGCGCCAGCAGGGTAACAAGGACTAGCGGGGGGAAGAACACCGGGGAGCTGTTTTTT
TRBJ1-6 | TRBV5-1 | . | . | CASSPTAGSYYNSPLHF | TGCGCCAGCAGCCCTACGGCGGGGTCGTACTATAATTCACCCCTCCACTTT
TRBJ2-7 | TRBV12-3/TRBV12-4 | . | many | CASSLGAEQYF | TGTGCCAGCAGTTTAGGAGCCGAGCAGTACTTC
TRBJ1-2 | TRBV28 | . | . | CASSRPGVTNYGYTF | TGTGCCAGCAGCCGCCCAGGTGTCACTAACTATGGCTACACCTTC
TRBJ2-1 | TRBV4-1 | . | . | CASSQRQYNEQFF | TGCGCCAGCAGCCAACGCCAGTACAATGAGCAGTTCTTC
TRBJ2-2 | TRBV10-3 | TRBD1 | many | CAISARPGTGGFGELFF | TGTGCCATCAGTGCCCGCCCCGGGACAGGGGGCTTCGGGGAGCTGTTTTTT
TRBJ1-1 | TRBV24-1 | . | . | CATSAEGPNTEAFF | TGTGCCACCAGTGCCGAGGGACCTAACACTGAAGCTTTCTTT
TRBJ1-2 | TRBV5-1 | . | . | CASSLAGGGRTTTYGYTF | TGCGCCAGCAGCTTGGCCGGAGGAGGAAGGACTACTACCTATGGCTACACCTTC
TRBJ2-7 | TRBV20-1 | TRBD1 | . | CSARGLIVRDRDVYEQYF | TGCAGTGCTAGAGGCTTGATTGTCCGGGACAGGGACGTCTACGAGCAGTACTTC
TRBJ2-3 | TRBV12-3/TRBV12-4 | TRBD1 | once | CASSGGQGRTDTQSF | TGTGCCAGCAGTGGTGGACAGGGTCGGACAGATACGCAGTCTTTT
TRBJ1-1 | TRBV2 | . | . | CASSPESTVLF | TGTGCCAGCAGCCCTGAATCTACGGTCCTCTTT
TRBJ2-3 | TRBV4-3 | . | many | CASSRKAGGPLTDTQYF | TGCGCCAGCAGCCGTAAGGCCGGGGGGCCTTTAACAGATACGCAGTATTTT
TRBJ2-5 | TRBV7-2 | . | many | CASSLGVSATQYF | TGTGCCAGCAGCCTTGGGGTTTCAGCGACCCAGTACTTC
TRBJ2-1 | TRBV9 | . | few | CASSVGLGGSHSYNEQFF | TGTGCCAGCAGCGTAGGTCTGGGGGGTAGCCACTCCTACAATGAGCAGTTCTTC
TRBJ1-1 | TRBV7-8 | . | many | CASADWTANTEAFF | TGTGCCAGCGCGGATTGGACAGCTAACACTGAAGCTTTCTTT
TRBJ2-5 | TRBV12-3/TRBV12-4 | TRBD2 | . | CASSWSLLAGDETQYF | TGTGCCAGCAGTTGGTCTTTGCTAGCGGGGGACGAGACCCAGTACTTC
TRBJ2-1 | TRBV7-2 | . | few | CANRTGTLYNEQFF | TGTGCCAACAGAACCGGGACTCTTTACAATGAGCAGTTCTTC
TRBJ1-1 | TRBV6-6 | TRBD1 | . | CASSSDRGLTEAFF | TGTGCCAGCAGTAGCGACAGGGGGCTCACTGAAGCTTTCTTT
TRBJ1-5 | TRBV29-1 | . | . | CSVAGEGQPQHF | TGCAGCGTTGCGGGGGAAGGACAGCCCCAGCATTTT
TRBJ1-1 | TRBV7-2 | . | many | CASSLGLIGTEAFF | TGTGCCAGCAGCTTGGGCCTGATAGGTACTGAAGCTTTCTTT